A selection of T cell receptor beta chains follows, all from one sample in a study of tumor-infiltrating lymphocytes in localized non-small cell lung cancer. Produced via immunoSEQ multiplex PCR; TCRdb's table is partial and in-frame only. This table holds 7,000 or so clones, around 77% found once. Source material: lung tumor tissue. Receptors were obtained from a human donor with non-small cell lung cancer. CDR3s include the opening cysteine and the closing phenylalanine or tryptophan. Each record gives: CDR3 DNA, CDR3 protein, D gene, J gene, V gene, clone size, CDR3 length. A D gene is named only where the DNA matches it firmly. Clone size is given for some rows only: seen once, a few or many times, or a class if the clone is expanded.

TGTGCCAGCAGACAGACAGGGACGACAGATACGCAGTATTTT	CASRQTGTTDTQYF	TRBD1	TRBJ2-3	TRBV25-1	.	14
TGCGCCAGCAGCTCAACAGGGGGCGCCGCCTATAATTCACCCCTCCACTTT	CASSSTGGAAYNSPLHF	TRBD1	TRBJ1-6	TRBV5-1	.	17
TGTGCCAGCAGCCCGGACCAGCCCCGGTCACCCCTCCACTTT	CASSPDQPRSPLHF	.	TRBJ1-6	TRBV7-9	.	14
TGTGCCAGCAGCCCAGCGGCCGAGGGGGAGACCCAGTACTTC	CASSPAAEGETQYF	.	TRBJ2-5	TRBV7-3	.	14
TGTGCCAGCAGCTTAGGGGGGACAGGCGGTGGATACGAGCAGTACTTC	CASSLGGTGGGYEQYF	TRBD1	TRBJ2-7	TRBV7-2	.	16
TGTGCCAGCAGCTTGTCTGATGATACGCAGTATTTT	CASSLSDDTQYF	.	TRBJ2-3	TRBV5-6	.	12
TGTGCCAGCAGCTTCGACGGCCGGGAGCAGTTCTTC	CASSFDGREQFF	.	TRBJ2-1	TRBV5-4	few	12
TGTGCCAGCAGACAACAGGGGGGTGAGCAGTTCTTC	CASRQQGGEQFF	TRBD1	TRBJ2-1	TRBV2	medium-sized	12
TGTGCCATCAGTCCCAGGGGGGACTACGAGCAGTACTTC	CAISPRGDYEQYF	.	TRBJ2-7	TRBV10-3	once	13
TGTGCCAGCAGCCCCATCCCGGGACAGGGAGGCCATCAGCCCCAGCATTTT	CASSPIPGQGGHQPQHF	TRBD1	TRBJ1-5	TRBV2	.	17